The clone carrying this TCR beta chain was recorded at least ten times. Its antigen is unknown. TCR beta libraries were built with iRepertoire HTBI primers and Arm-PCR of CDR3 regions. TCRdb independently ran MiXCR on the multiplex PCR reads; one entry per CDR3 protein. Of 300,000 to 500,000 distinct CDR3 sequences detected, around 20% appear once; the ten largest clones hold around 20%. Sample time point: persistent/refractory GD, antithyroid drugs over 5 years with positive TRAb. Making the TCR library involved RNA that had been extracted from PBMCs. The record originates from a study of regulatory T cells in long-lasting Graves disease. The study, taken as a whole, reports: Persistent disease was associated with favored TRBV28 usage and with favored use of TRBJ1-2 and TRBJ2-5.

V lost 0 bases to trimming and J lost 4 bases, with 9 bases between them. CDR1 and CDR2 (germline): GTSNPN, SVGIG (reference sequence). There are 13 residues in the CDR3. This sequence originates from a female donor with Graves disease. This chain connects TRBV30 to TRBJ1-1; D may be TRBD1 (6 bases). The sample consisted of peripheral blood mononuclear cells (PBMCs), taken when the disease was refractory, from a patient treated with antithyroid drugs. CDR3 residues: CAWSVGGATEAFF. The CDR3 nucleotides are TGTGCCTGGAGTGTAGGGGGGGCCACTGAAGCTTTCTTT. The full variable domain, in which reference TRBV30 and TRBJ1-1 provide the parts outside the CDR3, is SQTIHQWPATLVQPVGSPLSLECTVEGTSNPNLYWYRQAAGRGLQLLFYSVGIGQISSEVPQNLSASRPQDRQFILSSKKLLLSDSGFYLCAWSVGGATEAFFGQGTRLTVV.